A single sample is the source of the 27 T cell receptor beta chains below, sequenced in a study of blood T cell repertoires in COVID-19. Clones were read by immunoSEQ multiplex PCR, and TCRdb kept only the in-frame ones, dropping some. Of 110,000 to 150,000 clones listed, roughly 91% are singletons. Sequenced material: peripheral blood. These receptors came from a man in his fifties or sixties with active or convalescent COVID-19.

The chain couples TRBV20-1 to TRBJ2-2; tentative D call: TRBD1 (5 bases). This CDR3 comprises 11 residues. V was pared by 6 bases and J by 7 bases, with 9 bases between. The germline gives CDR1 DFQATT, CDR2 SNEGSKA (reference sequence). The CDR3 sequence is CSAGAGGELFF. The CDR3 DNA reads TGCAGTGCAGGGGCAGGCGGGGAGCTGTTTTTT.

J is TRBJ1-1 and V is TRBV4-3; D unresolved. Looked up from germline, CDR1 is LGHNA and CDR2 is YSLEER. CDR3 length: 14 residues. The germline V and J ends were trimmed by 4 bases and 1 base, with 10 bases remaining between them. The CDR3 DNA reads TGCGCCAGCAGCCTAAACCCAGGGAACACTGAAGCTTTCTTT. Its translation: CASSLNPGNTEAFF.

CDR3 region: CASSTGQGSGYTF. CDR3 bases: TGTGCCAGCAGCACAGGACAGGGCTCTGGCTACACCTTC. V and J are TRBV7-2 and TRBJ1-2; 8 positions agree with TRBD1. The germline gives CDR1 SGHTA, CDR2 FQGNSA. V trimming: 5 bases; J trimming: 7 bases; junction bases outside the gene matches: 6. The CDR3 loop spans 13 amino acids.

The CDR3: CASSIRGTGVEKLFF. CDR3 bases: TGTGCCAGCAGCATTAGGGGGACAGGGGTCGAAAAACTGTTTTTT. V is TRBV7-2 and J is TRBJ1-4, with 10 bases fitting TRBD1. This CDR3 has 15 amino acids. V shed 5 bases, J shed 8 bases, and the junction held 8 bases outside the gene matches. Germline V gene lookup returns CDR1 SGHTA and CDR2 FQGNSA.

V is TRBV5-1 and J is TRBJ2-1; 10 positions match TRBD1. Germline values: CDR1 SGHRS, CDR2 YFSETQ. This CDR3 region has 15 residues. The junction had 6 bases not matched to a gene; V was cut back by 0 bases and J by 9 bases. The CDR3 loop reads CASSLGRQGAGEQFF. The CDR3 DNA sequence: TGCGCCAGCAGCTTGGGAAGACAGGGGGCCGGTGAGCAGTTCTTC.

This chain uses TRBV7-9 with TRBJ2-7, with 10 bases aligning to TRBD2. This CDR3 is 15 amino acids long. V dropped 5 bases and J dropped 3; count of bases not matched to a gene: 7. Germline CDR1 SEHNR, CDR2 FQNEAQ (reference sequence). The CDR3 loop is CASSGTSGNYYEQYF. CDR3 bases: TGTGCCAGCAGCGGTACTAGCGGGAATTACTACGAGCAGTACTTC.

The chain couples TRBV7-2 to TRBJ2-7, with D unclear. The CDR3 is 11 amino acids. With 5 bases removed from V and 7 bases from J, the gap between germline ends came to 9 bases. Germline V CDR1 and CDR2: SGHTA, FQGNSA. CDR3 sequence reads: CASSGTREQYF. CDR3 in DNA: TGTGCCAGCAGCGGTACCCGGGAGCAGTACTTC.

This clone was found a few times. J is TRBJ1-5 and V is TRBV19; 8 bases align to TRBD1. V lost 10 bases, J lost 0 bases, and 8 bases stayed unmatched. The CDR3 spans 15 residues. CDR1 is LNHDA, CDR2 SQIVND, per germline (reference sequence). The CDR3 DNA is TGTGCCACTTCTCAGGGGGCCGGTAGCAATCAGCCCCAGCATTTT. Translating it yields CATSQGAGSNQPQHF.

The genes are TRBV7-2 and TRBJ2-7; 12 bases map to TRBD2. Germline trimming cut 5 bases from V and 6 bases from J; bases unmatched to any gene: 11. The CDR3 contains 16 residues. The germline V gene has CDR1 SGHTA and CDR2 FQGNSA. The CDR3 protein is CASSLGLAGPLFEQYF. The CDR3 region has the DNA TGTGCCAGCAGCCTCGGACTAGCGGGACCCCTTTTCGAGCAGTACTTC. The full variable domain, in which reference TRBV7-2 and TRBJ2-7 provide the parts outside the CDR3, is GAGVSQSPSNKVTEKGKDVELRCDPISGHTALYWYRQSLGQGLEFLIYFQGNSAPDKSGLPSDRFSAERTGGSVSTLTIQRTQQEDSAVYLCASSLGLAGPLFEQYFGPGTRLTVT.

In its sample, this clone was seen once. This rearrangement joins TRBV5-1 to TRBJ1-1, with a possible D match to TRBD1 (5 bases). The CDR3 spans 13 residues. Germline CDR1 is SGHRS and CDR2 is YFSETQ. Trimming cost V 7 bases and J 3 bases, with 13 bases left between them. Written as DNA, the CDR3 is TGCGCCAGCGGGTATCGACAGTACACTGAAGCTTTCTTT. Its translation is CASGYRQYTEAFF.

This CDR3 is CASRQRGQGPYEQYF. The CDR3 DNA is TGTGCCAGCAGACAGAGGGGACAGGGTCCCTACGAGCAGTACTTC. The genes are TRBV2 and TRBJ2-7, with 9 nucleotides matching TRBD1. Germline CDR1 is SNHLY and CDR2 is FYNNEI. Germline trimming cut 6 bases from V and 2 bases from J; bases unmatched to any gene: 8. This CDR3 region has 15 residues.

The chain uses TRBV9 and TRBJ1-2; D is uncertain. V gave up 3 bases and J gave up 5 bases, with 14 bases separating them. This CDR3 region has 14 residues. In germline, CDR1 is SGDLS, CDR2 YYNGEE. The CDR3 loop reads CASSGGSLQYGYTF. In DNA form, the CDR3 reads TGTGCCAGCAGCGGAGGGTCACTGCAATATGGCTACACCTTC.

This clone was observed a handful of times. The chain uses TRBV28 and TRBJ1-1; no reliable D call. From germline, CDR1 is MDHEN and CDR2 SYDVKM. V dropped 6 bases and J dropped 3 bases, with 8 bases sitting between them. The CDR3 has 12 amino acids. CDR3 nucleotides: TGTGCCAGCAGCCCTAGGTACACTGAAGCTTTCTTT. Amino acid sequence: CASSPRYTEAFF.

The chain uses TRBV28 and TRBJ1-1; 10 nucleotides agree with TRBD1. Germline CDR1 reads MDHEN; CDR2 reads SYDVKM. There are 15 residues in the CDR3. The ends lost 10 bases at V and 11 bases at J; junction bases unmatched: 19. In nucleotides, the CDR3 is TGTGCCACCACCTCCCGGGGACAGGGGAGGCGGGCCGCTTTCTTT. It encodes CATTSRGQGRRAAFF.

The gene calls are TRBV18 and TRBJ1-6; 10 bases line up with TRBD1. V dropped 0 bases and J dropped 7; count of bases not matched to a gene: 6. Germline V gives CDR1 KGHSH, CDR2 LQKENI. This CDR3 contains 17 residues. CDR3 in amino acids: CASSPPTEGQGNSPLHF. The CDR3 region has the DNA TGTGCCAGCTCACCACCTACAGAGGGACAGGGGAATTCACCCCTCCACTTT.

The gene calls are TRBV28 and TRBJ2-5, with D perhaps matching TRBD1 (6 bases). V lost 2 bases to trimming and J lost 5 bases, with 21 bases between them. CDR3 length equals 17 residues. Per germline, CDR1 MDHEN and CDR2 SYDVKM. The CDR3 DNA is TGTGCCAGCAGTTTAACGTTCCCAGGGGAAGGTTGGGAGACCCAGTACTTC. Translation gives CASSLTFPGEGWETQYF.

V and J are TRBV6-2 or TRBV6-3 and TRBJ2-6, with 11 bases identical to TRBD2. The CDR3 has 16 residues. Trimming took 2 bases from V and 15 from J; bases not matched to a gene: 12. Germline V gene lookup returns CDR1 MNHEY and CDR2 SVGEGT. The chain's CDR3 is CASSYGTSGWARDLTF. In DNA, the CDR3 is TGTGCCAGCAGTTACGGGACTAGCGGATGGGCTCGGGACCTGACTTTC.

The table lists this clone with a count of one. The rearrangement uses TRBV2 and TRBJ1-5, with a weak D call TRBD1 (5 bases). The CDR3 runs 15 residues. Trimming removed 0 bases at V and 5 bases at J, with 11 bases between. Germline lookup yields CDR1 SNHLY and CDR2 FYNNEI. Here the CDR3 reads CASSEAWGGDQPQHF. The CDR3 nucleotides read TGTGCCAGCAGTGAAGCCTGGGGGGGGGATCAGCCCCAGCATTTT.

The chain carries TRBV3-1 (or the pseudogene TRBV3-2) and TRBJ1-1, with D tentatively TRBD1 (5 bases). Germline lookup yields CDR1 LGHDT and CDR2 YNNKEL (reference sequence). The CDR3 runs 14 residues. Trimming removed 1 base at V and 4 bases at J, with 10 bases between. The CDR3 DNA follows: TGTGCCAGCAGCCAAGTGCTGGGGGGCACTGAAGCTTTCTTT. It codes for CASSQVLGGTEAFF.

The rearrangement links TRBV7-3 to TRBJ2-3; TRBD2 matches at 9 bases. The CDR3 is 15 residues long. Unmatched junction bases numbered 9, after V lost 5 bases and J lost 6 bases. In germline, CDR1 is SGHTA, CDR2 FQGTGA. CDR3 sequence: CASSPGGGAYDTQYF. The CDR3 DNA is TGTGCCAGCAGCCCTGGCGGGGGGGCCTACGATACGCAGTATTTT.

The gene calls are TRBV10-3 and TRBJ1-5; possible D gene TRBD1, 6 bases. The V end lost 8 bases, the J end lost 11 bases, and 16 bases lay between the germline ends. This CDR3 contains 12 residues. CDR1 is ENHRY and CDR2 is SYGVKD in the germline V gene. CDR3 coding DNA: TGTGCCATCGGGGACAACCCCACGGCCCAGCATTTT. Amino acid sequence: CAIGDNPTAQHF.

In its sample, this clone was seen once. The rearrangement links TRBV6-5 to TRBJ1-1; D may be TRBD1 (6 bases). Germline V CDR1 and CDR2: MNHEY, SVGAGI. The CDR3 is 15 amino acids. Trimming cost V 6 bases and J 3 bases, with 17 bases left between them. CDR3 nucleotides: TGTGCCAGCAGAGACGACGACAGGAAAGACACTGAAGCTTTCTTT. Translating gives CASRDDDRKDTEAFF.

The rearrangement joins TRBV15 to TRBJ2-1; 9 nucleotides agree with TRBD2. Unmatched junction bases numbered 7, after V lost 5 bases and J lost 5 bases. Germline lookup yields CDR1 LNHNV and CDR2 YYDKDF (reference sequence). The CDR3 covers 15 residues. CDR3 residues: CATSGRLAANNEQFF. The CDR3, as DNA: TGTGCCACCAGCGGCCGACTAGCGGCGAACAATGAGCAGTTCTTC. The full variable domain, its missing parts supplied by reference TRBV15 and TRBJ2-1, is DAMVIQNPRYQVTQFGKPVTLSCSQTLNHNVMYWYQQKSSQAPKLLFHYYDKDFNNEADTPDNFQSRRPNTSFCFLDIRSPGLGDTAMYLCATSGRLAANNEQFFGPGTRLTVL.

The rearrangement uses TRBV15 and TRBJ1-1, with TRBD1 as a possible D gene (5 bases). Germline assignment: CDR1 LNHNV and CDR2 YYDKDF (reference sequence). The length of the CDR3 is 13 residues. Between the trimmed V and J ends, which lost 6 bases and 0 bases, there was a span of 8 bases. The CDR3 region has the DNA TGTGCCACCAGTTGGACACTGAACACTGAAGCTTTCTTT. Protein product: CATSWTLNTEAFF.

V usage is TRBV6-5 and J usage is TRBJ1-4; D gene unclear. In germline, CDR1 is MNHEY, CDR2 SVGAGI. Deletions cut 10 bases from V and 0 bases from J, with 12 bases between. This CDR3 region has 14 residues. In DNA form, the CDR3 reads TGTGCCACCCGGGAGGGAGCAACTAATGAAAAACTGTTTTTT. It yields the protein CATREGATNEKLFF.

The V and J genes are TRBV5-1 and TRBJ1-6, with D hard to call. The CDR3 runs to 15 residues. V was pared by 5 bases and J by 6 bases, with 15 bases between. Germline loops: CDR1 SGHRS, CDR2 YFSETQ. CDR3 bases: TGCGCCAGCAGGATTGGGGAGGGTAGTAATTCACCCCTCCACTTT. Translated, it gives CASRIGEGSNSPLHF. The whole variable domain, filled in from reference TRBV5-1 and TRBJ1-6, reads KAGVTQTPRYLIKTRGQQVTLSCSPISGHRSVSWYQQTPGQGLQFLFEYFSETQRNKGNFPGRFSGRQFSNSRSEMNVSTLELGDSALYLCASRIGEGSNSPLHFGNGTRLTVT.

The genes are TRBV12-5 and TRBJ1-1; the D gene is possibly TRBD1 (6 bases). This CDR3 has 14 amino acids. Germline CDR1 is LGHNT and CDR2 is FRNRAP. V lost 5 bases and J 8 bases, leaving 18 bases between the germline ends. DNA for the CDR3: TGTGCTAGTGGTCCCCCGGACAGTTTTAGCGAAGCTTTCTTT. Its protein is CASGPPDSFSEAFF.